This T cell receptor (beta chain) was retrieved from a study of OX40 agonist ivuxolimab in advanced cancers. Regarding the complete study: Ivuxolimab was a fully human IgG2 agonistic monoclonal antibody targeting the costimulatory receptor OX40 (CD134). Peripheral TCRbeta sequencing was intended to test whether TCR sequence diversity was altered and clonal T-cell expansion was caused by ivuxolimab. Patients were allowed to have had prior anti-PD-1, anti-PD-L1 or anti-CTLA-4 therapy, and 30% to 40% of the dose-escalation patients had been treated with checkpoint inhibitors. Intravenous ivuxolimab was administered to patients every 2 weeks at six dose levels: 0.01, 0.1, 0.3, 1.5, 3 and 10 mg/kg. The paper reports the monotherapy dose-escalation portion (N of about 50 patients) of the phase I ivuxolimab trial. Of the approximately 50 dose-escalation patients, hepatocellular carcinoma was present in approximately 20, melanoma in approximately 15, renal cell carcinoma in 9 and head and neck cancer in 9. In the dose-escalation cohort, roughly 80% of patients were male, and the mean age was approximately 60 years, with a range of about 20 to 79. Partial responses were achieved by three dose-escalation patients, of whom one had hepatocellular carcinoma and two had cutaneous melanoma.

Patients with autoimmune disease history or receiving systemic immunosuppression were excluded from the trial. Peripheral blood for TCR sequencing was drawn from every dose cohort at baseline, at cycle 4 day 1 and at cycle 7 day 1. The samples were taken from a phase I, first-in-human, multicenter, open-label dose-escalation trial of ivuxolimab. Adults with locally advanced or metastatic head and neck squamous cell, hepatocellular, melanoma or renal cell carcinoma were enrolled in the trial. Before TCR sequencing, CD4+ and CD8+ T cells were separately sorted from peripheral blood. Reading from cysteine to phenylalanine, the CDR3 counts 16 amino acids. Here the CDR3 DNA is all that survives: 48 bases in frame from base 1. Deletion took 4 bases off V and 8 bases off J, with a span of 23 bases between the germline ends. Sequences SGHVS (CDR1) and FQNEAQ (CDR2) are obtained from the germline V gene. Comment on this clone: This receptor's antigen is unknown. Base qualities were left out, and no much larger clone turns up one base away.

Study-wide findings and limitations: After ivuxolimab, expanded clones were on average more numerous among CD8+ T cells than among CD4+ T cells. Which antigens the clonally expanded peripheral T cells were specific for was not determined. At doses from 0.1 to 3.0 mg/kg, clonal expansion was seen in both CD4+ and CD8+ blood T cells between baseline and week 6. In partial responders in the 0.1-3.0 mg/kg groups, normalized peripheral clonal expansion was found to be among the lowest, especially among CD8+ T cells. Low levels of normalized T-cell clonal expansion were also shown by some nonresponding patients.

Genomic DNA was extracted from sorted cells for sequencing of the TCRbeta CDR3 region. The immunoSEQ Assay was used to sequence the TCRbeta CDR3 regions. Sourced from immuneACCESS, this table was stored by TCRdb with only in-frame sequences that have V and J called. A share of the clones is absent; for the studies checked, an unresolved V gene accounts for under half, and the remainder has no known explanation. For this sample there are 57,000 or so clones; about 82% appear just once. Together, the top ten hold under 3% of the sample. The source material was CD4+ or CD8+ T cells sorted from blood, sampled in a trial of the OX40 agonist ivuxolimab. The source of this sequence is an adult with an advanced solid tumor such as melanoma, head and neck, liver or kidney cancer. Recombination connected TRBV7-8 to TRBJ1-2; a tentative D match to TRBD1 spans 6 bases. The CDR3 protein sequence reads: CASSYYRVPTLGGYTF. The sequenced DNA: TGTGCCAGCAGCTATTACAGGGTACCAACACTCGGGGGCTACACCTTC.